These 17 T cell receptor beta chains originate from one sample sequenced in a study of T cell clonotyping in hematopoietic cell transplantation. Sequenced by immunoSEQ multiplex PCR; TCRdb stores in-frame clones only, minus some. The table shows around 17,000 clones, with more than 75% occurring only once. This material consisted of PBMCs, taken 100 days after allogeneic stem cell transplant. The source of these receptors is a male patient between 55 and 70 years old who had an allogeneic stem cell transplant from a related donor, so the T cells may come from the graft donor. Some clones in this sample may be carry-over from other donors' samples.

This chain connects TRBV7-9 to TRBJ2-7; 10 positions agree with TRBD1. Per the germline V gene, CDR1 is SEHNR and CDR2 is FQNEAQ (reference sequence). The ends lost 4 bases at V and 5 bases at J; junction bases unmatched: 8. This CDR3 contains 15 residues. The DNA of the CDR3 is TGTGCCAGCAGCTCAGGGGACAGGGGAAAGGACGAGCAGTACTTC. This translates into CASSSGDRGKDEQYF.

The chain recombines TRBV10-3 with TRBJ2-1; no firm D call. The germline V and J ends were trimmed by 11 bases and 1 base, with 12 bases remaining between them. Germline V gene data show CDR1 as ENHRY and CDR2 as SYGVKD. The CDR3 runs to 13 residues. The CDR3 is CASQSGSYNEQFF. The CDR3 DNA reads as TGTGCCTCGCAGTCCGGGTCCTACAATGAGCAGTTCTTC.

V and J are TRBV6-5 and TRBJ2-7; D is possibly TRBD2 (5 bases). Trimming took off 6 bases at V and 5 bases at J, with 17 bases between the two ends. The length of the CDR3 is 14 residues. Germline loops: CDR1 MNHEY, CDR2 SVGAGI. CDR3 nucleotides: TGTGCCAGCAGCTTAAGACCTAGCTTTAACGAGCAGTACTTC. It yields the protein CASSLRPSFNEQYF.

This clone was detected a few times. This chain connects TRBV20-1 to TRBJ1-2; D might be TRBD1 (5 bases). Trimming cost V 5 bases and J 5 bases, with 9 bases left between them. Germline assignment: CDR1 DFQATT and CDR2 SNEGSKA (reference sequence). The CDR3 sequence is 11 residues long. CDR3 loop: CSASGTYGYTF. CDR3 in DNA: TGCAGTGCTTCCGGGACGTATGGCTACACCTTC.

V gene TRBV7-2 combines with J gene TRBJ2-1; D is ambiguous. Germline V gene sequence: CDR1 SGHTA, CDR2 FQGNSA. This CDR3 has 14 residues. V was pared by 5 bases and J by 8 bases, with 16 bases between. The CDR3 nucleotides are TGTGCCAGCAGCCCCTCCAGGAACCACTATGAGCAGTTCTTC. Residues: CASSPSRNHYEQFF.

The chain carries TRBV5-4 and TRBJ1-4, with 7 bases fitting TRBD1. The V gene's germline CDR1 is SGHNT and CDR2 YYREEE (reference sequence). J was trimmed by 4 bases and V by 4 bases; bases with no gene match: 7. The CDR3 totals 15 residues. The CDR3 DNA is TGTGCCAGCAGCCCTTCCGGGACAGTTAATGAAAAACTGTTTTTT. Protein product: CASSPSGTVNEKLFF.

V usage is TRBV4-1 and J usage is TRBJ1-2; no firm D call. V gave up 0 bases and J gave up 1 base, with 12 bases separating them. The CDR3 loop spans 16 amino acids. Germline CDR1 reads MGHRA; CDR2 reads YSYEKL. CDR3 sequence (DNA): TGCGCCAGCAGCCAAGATCGGCGACCGGATAACTATGGCTACACCTTC. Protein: CASSQDRRPDNYGYTF.

As DNA, the CDR3 is TGTGCCTGGAGCTCGGACATCTCAAATTCACCCCTCCACTTT. It is translated as CAWSSDISNSPLHF. The chain carries TRBV30 and TRBJ1-6; tentatively, D is TRBD1 (5 bases). V was cut by 3 bases and J by 7 bases, with 13 bases left in between. Germline V gene sequence: CDR1 GTSNPN, CDR2 SVGIG (reference sequence). The CDR3 contains 14 residues.

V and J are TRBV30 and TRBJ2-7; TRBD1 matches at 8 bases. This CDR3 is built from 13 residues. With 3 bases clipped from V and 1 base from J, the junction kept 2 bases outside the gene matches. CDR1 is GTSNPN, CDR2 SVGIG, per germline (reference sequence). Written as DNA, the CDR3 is TGTGCCTGGAGAGGGACAGGATCCTACGAGCAGTACTTC. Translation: CAWRGTGSYEQYF.

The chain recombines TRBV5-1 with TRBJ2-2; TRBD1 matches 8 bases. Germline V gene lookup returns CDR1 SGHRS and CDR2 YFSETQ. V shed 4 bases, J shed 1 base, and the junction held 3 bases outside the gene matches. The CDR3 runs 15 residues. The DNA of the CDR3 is TGCGCCAGCAGCATGACAGGGGTGAACACCGGGGAGCTGTTTTTT. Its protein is CASSMTGVNTGELFF.

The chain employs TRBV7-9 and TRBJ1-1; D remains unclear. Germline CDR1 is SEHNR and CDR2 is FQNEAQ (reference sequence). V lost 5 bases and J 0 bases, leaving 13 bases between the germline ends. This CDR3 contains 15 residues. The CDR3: CASSLHGGLNTEAFF. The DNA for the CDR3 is TGTGCCAGCAGCCTCCATGGCGGGCTGAACACTGAAGCTTTCTTT.

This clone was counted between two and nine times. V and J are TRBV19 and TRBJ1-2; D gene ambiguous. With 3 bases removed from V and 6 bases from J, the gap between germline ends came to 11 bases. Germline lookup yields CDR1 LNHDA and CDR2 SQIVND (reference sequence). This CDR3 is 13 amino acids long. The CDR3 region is CASSIKGGDGYTF. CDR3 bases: TGTGCCAGTAGTATCAAGGGTGGCGATGGCTACACCTTC.

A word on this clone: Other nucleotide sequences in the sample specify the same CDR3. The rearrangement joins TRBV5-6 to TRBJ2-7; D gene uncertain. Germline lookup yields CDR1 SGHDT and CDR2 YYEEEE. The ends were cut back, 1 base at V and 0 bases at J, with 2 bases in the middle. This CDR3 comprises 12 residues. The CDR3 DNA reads TGTGCCAGCAGCTTGTCCTCCTACGAGCAGTACTTC. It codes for CASSLSSYEQYF.

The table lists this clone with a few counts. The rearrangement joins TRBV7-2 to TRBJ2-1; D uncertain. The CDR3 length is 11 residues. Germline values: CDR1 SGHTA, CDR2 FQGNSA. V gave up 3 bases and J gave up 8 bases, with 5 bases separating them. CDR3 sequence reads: CASSFDHEQFF. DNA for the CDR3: TGTGCCAGCAGCTTTGACCATGAGCAGTTCTTC.

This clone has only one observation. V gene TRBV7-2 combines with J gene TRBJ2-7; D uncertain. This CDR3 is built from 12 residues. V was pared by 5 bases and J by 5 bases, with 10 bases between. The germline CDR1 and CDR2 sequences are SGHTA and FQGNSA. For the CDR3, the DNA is TGTGCCAGCAGCCGAACCCGGGACGAGCAGTACTTC. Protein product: CASSRTRDEQYF.

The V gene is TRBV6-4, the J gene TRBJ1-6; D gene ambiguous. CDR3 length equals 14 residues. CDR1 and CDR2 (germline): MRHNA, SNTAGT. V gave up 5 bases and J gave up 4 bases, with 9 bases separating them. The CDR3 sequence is CASSFGLYNSPLHF. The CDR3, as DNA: TGTGCCAGCAGTTTCGGGCTGTATAATTCACCCCTCCACTTT.

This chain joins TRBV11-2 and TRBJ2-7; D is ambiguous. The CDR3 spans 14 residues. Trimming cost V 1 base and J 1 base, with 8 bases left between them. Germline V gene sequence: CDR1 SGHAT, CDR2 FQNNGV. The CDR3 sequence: CASSLGHLSYEQYF. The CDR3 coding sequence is TGTGCCAGCAGCTTAGGGCACCTATCCTACGAGCAGTACTTC.